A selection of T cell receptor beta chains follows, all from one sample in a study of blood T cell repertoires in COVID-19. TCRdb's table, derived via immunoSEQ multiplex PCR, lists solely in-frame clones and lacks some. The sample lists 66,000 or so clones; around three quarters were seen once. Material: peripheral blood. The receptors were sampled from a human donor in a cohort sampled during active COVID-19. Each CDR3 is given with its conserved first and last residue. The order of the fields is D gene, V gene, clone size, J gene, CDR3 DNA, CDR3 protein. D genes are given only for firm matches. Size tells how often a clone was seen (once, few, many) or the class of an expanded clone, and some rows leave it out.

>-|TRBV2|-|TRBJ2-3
TGTGCCAGCAACTCCGGGACTAGCACAGATACGCAGTATTTT
CASNSGTSTDTQYF
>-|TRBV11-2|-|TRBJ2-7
TGTGCCAGCAGCTTCCTGGGCAGGGGCCACTCCTACGAGCAGTACTTC
CASSFLGRGHSYEQYF
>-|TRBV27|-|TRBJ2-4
TGTGCCAGCAGTTCAACGGACAGTCTCAAAAACATTCAGTACTTC
CASSSTDSLKNIQYF
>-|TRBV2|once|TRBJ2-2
TGTGCCAGCAGGGGGAGTACGAACACCGGGGAGCTGTTTTTT
CASRGSTNTGELFF
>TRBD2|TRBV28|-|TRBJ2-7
TGTGCCAGCAGTCAAAGGACTAGCGGGGAGCAGTACTTC
CASSQRTSGEQYF
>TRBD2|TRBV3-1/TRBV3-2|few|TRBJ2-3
TGTGCCAGCAGCCAAGGGGGGGGTGGCACAGATACGCAGTATTTT
CASSQGGGGTDTQYF
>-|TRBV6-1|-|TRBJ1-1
TGTGCCAGCAGTGACAGGACTCCCGGGGCTGAAGCTTTCTTT
CASSDRTPGAEAFF
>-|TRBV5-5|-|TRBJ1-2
TGTGCCAGCAGCCCTGAGGCACAAGCGTATGGCTACACCTTC
CASSPEAQAYGYTF
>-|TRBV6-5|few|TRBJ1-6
TGTGCCAGCAGTTACCTCCGCGGTTCACCCCTCCACTTT
CASSYLRGSPLHF
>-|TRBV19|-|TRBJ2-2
TGTGCCAGTAGCCCCCCCGGGAACACCGGGGAGCTGTTTTTT
CASSPPGNTGELFF
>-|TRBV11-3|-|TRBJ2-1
TGTGCCAGCAGCTTACCCCCCCCCTGGCCCTCCTACAATGAGCAGTTCTTC
CASSLPPPWPSYNEQFF
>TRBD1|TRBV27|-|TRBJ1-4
TGTGCCAGCAGCCCCGGACAGGGGGCCCCCGAAAGGCAAAAACTGTTTTTT
CASSPGQGAPERQKLFF
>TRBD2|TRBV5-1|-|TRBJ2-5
TGCGCCAGCAGCTCGGCTAGCGGGACGAGAGAGACCCAGTACTTC
CASSSASGTRETQYF
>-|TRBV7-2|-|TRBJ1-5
TGTGCCAGCAGCGCCCAGGTGGGGGCAGGGCAGCCCCAGCATTTT
CASSAQVGAGQPQHF
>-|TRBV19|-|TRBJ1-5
TGTGCCAGTAGTATACGAAGGGCCGGGGGCAATCAGCCCCAGCATTTT
CASSIRRAGGNQPQHF
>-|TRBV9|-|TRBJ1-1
TGTGCCAGCAGCGTAGAAGCCCAGAACACTGAAGCTTTCTTT
CASSVEAQNTEAFF
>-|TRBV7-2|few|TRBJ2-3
TGTGCCAGCAGCTTAGCTATACACACAGATACGCAGTATTTT
CASSLAIHTDTQYF
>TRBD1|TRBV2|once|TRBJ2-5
TGTGCCAGCAGACAAGGACAGGGGGCGACTCTGGGGACCCAGTACTTC
CASRQGQGATLGTQYF
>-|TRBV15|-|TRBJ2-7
TGTGCCACCAGCAGTTCCGCGGGGGCGCGAGAGCAGTACTTC
CATSSSAGAREQYF
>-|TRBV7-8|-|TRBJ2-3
TGTGCCAGCAGCTTAGGGGGGGGCTACACAGATACGCAGTATTTT
CASSLGGGYTDTQYF
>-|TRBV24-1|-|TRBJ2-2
TGTGCCACCAGTGATCCTCGACTAGGTGGCATCGGGGAGCTGTTTTTT
CATSDPRLGGIGELFF
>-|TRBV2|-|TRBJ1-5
TGTGCCAGCGGCTCGGACCCTTGGACGGGGCAGCCCCAGCATTTT
CASGSDPWTGQPQHF
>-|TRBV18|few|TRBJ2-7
TGTGCCAGCTCACCACTCCAGGACTACGAGCAGTACTTC
CASSPLQDYEQYF
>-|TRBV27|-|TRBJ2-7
TGTGCCAGCAGTTTCCGGGACACCTCCCGGGAGCAGTACTTC
CASSFRDTSREQYF
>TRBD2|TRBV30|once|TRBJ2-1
TGTGCCTGGAGTGTGAGGCTAGCGGGAGGCGATGAGCAGTTCTTC
CAWSVRLAGGDEQFF